The clone carrying this T cell receptor (beta chain) was counted once. Its antigen is not identified. Drawn from each donor were 9 to 10 milliliters of peripheral blood. The data were taken from a study of blood T cells in healthy people across ages. Study-level points and caveats: It was not possible, with unsorted PBMCs, to conclusively compare naive and antigen-experienced cells. Possibly confounding the expanded clonotype changes was the fact that donor CMV status was unknown.

A second 7 to 11 cycle PCR used barcoded and J-beta primers. All cDNA molecules were each tagged by a template-switch adaptor with 12 random nucleotides. TCRdb reanalysed the 5' RACE reads using MiXCR and keeps one entry per CDR3 protein. The sample includes some 900,000 distinct CDR3 sequences, 48% of them seen just once. The CDR3 covers 17 residues. Germline loops: CDR1 MNHEY, CDR2 SVGEGT. V lost 3 bases to trimming and J lost 2 bases, with 18 bases between them. The chain is built from TRBV6-2 or TRBV6-3 and TRBJ2-3; possibly TRBD1 for D (5 bases). This TCR was sampled from a man aged 30 to 45 in good health. Sequenced sample: blood. The CDR3 DNA is TGTGCCAGCAGTTATGATAAGGGGCCGTCTGTCACAGATACGCAGTATTTT. It translates to CASSYDKGPSVTDTQYF.